This T cell receptor (beta chain) was sequenced in a study of shared clonotypes between healthy human individuals (dated by TCRdb to 2018 to 2020). Regarding the research as a whole: A couple of women and three men aged 18 to 49 years were included in the cohort. Per donor, three plates each were used for CD4 naive and CD4 memory, two for CD8 naive, and one for CD8 memory. Blood TCR repertoires of a handful of healthy adults were deeply sequenced to estimate repertoire size and the extent of clonotype sharing between individuals. Different laboratories and diverse techniques were used to prepare libraries and sequence TCR repertoires, to increase sequencing depth and limit assay-specific biases. Between about 0.85 and 9.5 billion PBMCs per donor were obtained by leukapheresis. The full study reports these points: Only blood was sampled, and tissue TCR repertoires likely differ from those in blood. Rarefaction of sorted-subset datasets indicated incomplete sequencing despite the large sequencing depth. Higher generation probabilities were observed for clonotypes shared by all four sorted-subset donors than for non-shared clonotypes. Because the study included a small number of donors, the genetic and exposure-history diversity represented was limited. Larger estimated clonotype richness was generally found for naive subsets than for memory subsets. When several donors were compared, the shared fraction of clonotypes was about 5% for naive CD4, about 4% for naive CD8, about 2.4% for memory CD4, and 0.3% to 0.5% for memory CD8. Pairwise subsampling led to the expectation that sequencing depth would affect the degree of clonotype sharing among donors.

Trimming removed 1 base from V and 4 bases from J, leaving 11 bases between the germline ends. The germline V gene (reference sequence) gives CDR1 as SEHNR and CDR2 as FQNEAQ. Including cysteine and phenylalanine, the CDR3 has 15 amino acids. Only the CDR3 portion is preserved as DNA: 45 bases, with reading frame beginning at the first base. Worth noting for this clone: Its antigen has not been determined. Base quality data are lacking; no much larger clone is found one base away.

Using the deep immunoSEQ assay, TCR CDR3 regions were amplified from genomic DNA by multiplex PCR. Extracted genomic DNA from each cell subset was distributed evenly across all wells of several immunoSEQ 96-well plates, and each plate was treated as a replicate. For sorted subsets, around 0.2 ug of genomic DNA, equivalent to roughly 33,000 T cell genomes, went into each replicate PCR. Purified libraries were measured with a Qubit 3.0 fluorometer, size-checked on a Bioanalyzer 2100, and measured again with the KAPA Library Quantification kit. A separate single-read 150-cycle Illumina NextSeq 550 flow cell was used to sequence each immunoSEQ 96-well plate. The study's processing was this. Because only junctional sequences without quality scores were contained in the immunoSEQ output, filtering matching that applied to full-length reads could not be performed. Sequences were annotated with PyIR, a Python wrapper for IgBLAST v1.9, using IMGT germline references to assign V/J genes and CDR3. Any read was removed if the V/J assignment was weak (E-value above 1e-6), the CDR3 was missing, or the read contained stop codons, out-of-frame junctions, or ambiguous translated residues. V3J clonotypes were defined as sequences sharing an identical inferred V gene, J gene, and CDR3 amino acid sequence. The percentage overlap between two repertoires was calculated by dividing the number of shared unique clonotypes by the size of the smaller repertoire. Repertoire richness was assessed with RTK rarefaction, the Chao1 estimator, and Recon v2.1 estimates of unobserved clonotypes. OLGA was used to compute generation probabilities for all TCRbeta clonotypes that the gDNA method yielded from four donors. TCRdb limited this immuneACCESS table to in-frame rearrangements with V and J called. A share of clones is missing; checked studies link under half to unresolved V genes, and the rest is unexplained. From that table come the V and J calls and clone size; the DNA was used to work out D and trimming. The sample profile shows about 2.4 million clones; over 85% of them were found once. About 0.38% of the sample rests with the top ten.

Healthy HIV-negative adults with no recently reported acute infections or vaccinations were included as donors. All donors were Caucasian adults living in Nashville, Tennessee, USA. CD4+ T cells were enriched by magnetic negative selection, after which naive cells were positively selected on CD45RA and the negative fraction was taken as the memory subset. After blood collection by leukapheresis, PBMCs were isolated using Ficoll-Histopaque density gradient centrifugation and then cryopreserved in the vapor phase of liquid nitrogen. Analytical flow cytometry was used to check the purity and quantity of every magnetically sorted T cell population. Each sorted fraction had its genomic DNA isolated and then quantified by UV absorbance on a Nanodrop 2000c.

The sequence links TRBV7-9 to TRBJ1-5, and possibly TRBD1, on 6 matching bases. The source of this sequence is a man aged 18 to 30 in good health. Some clones in this sample may be carry-over from other donors' samples. Sequenced input: naive CD4+ T cells from PBMCs. This sample's cell subset or site label indicates: CD45RA+ positively selected. The encoded CDR3 is CASSLEGVWNQPQHF. The sequenced DNA: TGTGCCAGCAGCTTAGAGGGGGTTTGGAATCAGCCCCAGCATTTT.